This entry features one T cell receptor (beta chain) sequence. These data come from a study of blood T cell repertoires in COVID-19. Assay: immunoSEQ multiplex PCR; the TCRdb copy retains only in-frame clones and omits some. The sample contains roughly 200,000 clones, roughly nine tenths of which appear only once. The source is a woman aged 30 to 39 who had recovered from COVID-19. Input material: PBMCs or T cells enriched from blood (not recorded which).

In DNA, the CDR3 is TGCAGCACCCGGACAGTACAAAGCACAGATACGCAGTATTTT. It encodes CSTRTVQSTDTQYF. The chain uses TRBV29-1 and TRBJ2-3, with D tentatively TRBD1 (6 bases). CDR1 and CDR2 (germline): SQVTM, ANQGSEA. The CDR3 has 14 residues. V was cut by 8 bases and J by 0 bases, with 15 bases left in between.